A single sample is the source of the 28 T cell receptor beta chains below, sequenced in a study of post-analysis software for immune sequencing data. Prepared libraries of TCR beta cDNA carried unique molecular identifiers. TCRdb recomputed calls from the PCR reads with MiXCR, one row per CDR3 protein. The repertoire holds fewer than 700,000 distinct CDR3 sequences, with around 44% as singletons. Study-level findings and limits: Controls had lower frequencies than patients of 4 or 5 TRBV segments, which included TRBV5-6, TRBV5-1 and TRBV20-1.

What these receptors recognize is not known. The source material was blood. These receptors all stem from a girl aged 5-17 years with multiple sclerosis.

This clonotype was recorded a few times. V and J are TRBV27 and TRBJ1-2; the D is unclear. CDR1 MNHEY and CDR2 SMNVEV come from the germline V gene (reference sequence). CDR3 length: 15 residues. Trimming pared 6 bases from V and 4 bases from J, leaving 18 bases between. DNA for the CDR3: TGTGCCAGCAGCCCTCCCCAGCCAACCGGCTATGGCTACACCTTC. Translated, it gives CASSPPQPTGYGYTF.

In DNA, the CDR3 is TGTGCCAGCAGCACGGGACTAGCGGGAGGTGAGCAGTTCTTC. It translates to CASSTGLAGGEQFF. The genes are TRBV7-2 and TRBJ2-1; 15 nucleotides agree with TRBD2. CDR3 size: 14 residues. V gave up 5 bases and J gave up 9 bases; unmatched junction bases: 2. The germline V gene has CDR1 SGHTA and CDR2 FQGNSA.

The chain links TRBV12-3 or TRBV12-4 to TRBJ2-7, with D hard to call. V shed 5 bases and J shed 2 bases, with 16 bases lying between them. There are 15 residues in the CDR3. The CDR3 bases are TGTGCCAGCAGTGCGTCCCGGACGAGAACCTACGAGCAGTACTTC. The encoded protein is CASSASRTRTYEQYF.

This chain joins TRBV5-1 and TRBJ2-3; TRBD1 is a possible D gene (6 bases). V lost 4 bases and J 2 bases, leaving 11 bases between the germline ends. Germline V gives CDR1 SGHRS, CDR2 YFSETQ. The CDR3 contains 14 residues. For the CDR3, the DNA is TGCGCCAGCAGCCCGGACAGCCCCACAGATACGCAGTATTTT. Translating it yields CASSPDSPTDTQYF.

The CDR3 here is CASSQDRGWAEAFF. The CDR3 coding sequence is TGCGCCAGCAGCCAAGATAGGGGCTGGGCTGAAGCTTTCTTT. This chain connects TRBV4-1 to TRBJ1-1, with a tentative D call TRBD1 (5 bases). V lost 0 bases and J 6 bases, leaving 11 bases between the germline ends. CDR1 and CDR2 (germline): MGHRA, YSYEKL. CDR3 length: 14 amino acids.

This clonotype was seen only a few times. Written as DNA, the CDR3 is TGTGCCAGCAGCTTAAGGCCCGCCGAGCAGTACTTC. It yields the protein CASSLRPAEQYF. The rearrangement uses TRBV7-9 and TRBJ2-7; D gene uncertain. This CDR3 comprises 12 residues. Trimming cost V 2 bases and J 6 bases, with 8 bases left between them. Germline values: CDR1 SEHNR, CDR2 FQNEAQ (reference sequence).

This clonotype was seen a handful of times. The CDR3 sequence: CASSSTRGGGYTF. The CDR3 DNA reads as TGTGCCAGCAGTTCCACCAGAGGGGGTGGCTACACCTTC. The V call is TRBV12-3 or TRBV12-4, the J call TRBJ1-2; TRBD1 is a possible D gene (6 bases). The germline V and J ends were trimmed by 4 bases and 7 bases, with 13 bases remaining between them. The CDR3 runs 13 residues.

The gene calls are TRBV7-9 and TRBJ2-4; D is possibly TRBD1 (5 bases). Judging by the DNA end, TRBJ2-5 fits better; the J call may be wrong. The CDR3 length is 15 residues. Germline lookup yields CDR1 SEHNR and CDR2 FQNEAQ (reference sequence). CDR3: CASSSRQTNVGTQYF. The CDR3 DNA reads TGTGCCAGCAGCTCTCGACAGACGAACGTTGGGACCCAGTACTTC.

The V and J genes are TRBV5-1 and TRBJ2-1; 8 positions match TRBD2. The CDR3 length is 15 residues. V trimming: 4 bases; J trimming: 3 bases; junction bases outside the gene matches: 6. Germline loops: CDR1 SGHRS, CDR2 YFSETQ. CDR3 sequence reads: CASSTRGAFYNEQFF. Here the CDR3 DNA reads TGCGCCAGCAGCACGCGGGGGGCGTTCTACAATGAGCAGTTCTTC.

CDR3 nucleotides: TGTGCCAGCAGCCAGGGACAGGGCTATTGGTCCTACGAGCAGTACTTC. It specifies CASSQGQGYWSYEQYF. The rearrangement joins TRBV3-1 to TRBJ2-7; TRBD1 aligns across 9 bases. V lost 3 bases, J lost 1 base, and 7 bases stayed unmatched. This CDR3 contains 16 residues. Germline loops: CDR1 LGHDT, CDR2 YNNKEL (reference sequence).

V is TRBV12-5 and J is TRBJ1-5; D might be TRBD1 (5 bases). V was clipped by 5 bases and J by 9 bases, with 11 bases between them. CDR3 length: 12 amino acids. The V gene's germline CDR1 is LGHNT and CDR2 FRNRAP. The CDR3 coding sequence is TGTGCTAGTGGTGCGGGGGGAGCGCCCCAGCATTTT. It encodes CASGAGGAPQHF.

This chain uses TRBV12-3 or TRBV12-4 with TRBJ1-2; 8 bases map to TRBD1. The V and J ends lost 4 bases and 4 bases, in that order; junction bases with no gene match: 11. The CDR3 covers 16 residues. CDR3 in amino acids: CASSWGRGLKGYGYTF. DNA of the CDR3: TGTGCCAGCAGTTGGGGCAGGGGGCTAAAAGGCTATGGCTACACCTTC.

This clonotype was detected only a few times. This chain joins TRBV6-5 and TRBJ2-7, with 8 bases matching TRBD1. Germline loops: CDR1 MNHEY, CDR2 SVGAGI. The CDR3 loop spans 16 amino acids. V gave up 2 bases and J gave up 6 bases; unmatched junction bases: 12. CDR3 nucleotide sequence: TGTGCCAGCAGTTACGAGGCAGGGGGCCTAACCCGCGAGCAGTACTTC. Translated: CASSYEAGGLTREQYF.

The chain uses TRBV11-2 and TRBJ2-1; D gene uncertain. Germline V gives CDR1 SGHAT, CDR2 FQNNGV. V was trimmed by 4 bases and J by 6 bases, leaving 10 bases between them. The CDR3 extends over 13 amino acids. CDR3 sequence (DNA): TGTGCCAGCAGCTGGGCTAGTCCCAATGAGCAGTTCTTC. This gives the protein CASSWASPNEQFF.

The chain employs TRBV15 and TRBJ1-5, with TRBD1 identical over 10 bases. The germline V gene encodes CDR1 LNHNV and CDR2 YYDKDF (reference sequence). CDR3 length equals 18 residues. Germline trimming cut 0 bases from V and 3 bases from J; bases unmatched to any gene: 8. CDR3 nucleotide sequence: TGTGCCACCAGCAGAGACCCCCCGGACAGGGGGTACAATCAGCCCCAGCATTTT. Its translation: CATSRDPPDRGYNQPQHF.

The CDR3 is CSGTQGATQPQHF. The CDR3 DNA is TGCAGTGGGACACAGGGGGCTACTCAGCCCCAGCATTTT. The rearrangement links TRBV20-1 to TRBJ1-5, with TRBD1 matching 9 bases. With V trimmed by 7 bases and J by 6 bases, 7 bases remained unmatched. From germline, CDR1 is DFQATT and CDR2 SNEGSKA (reference sequence). The CDR3 is 13 amino acids.

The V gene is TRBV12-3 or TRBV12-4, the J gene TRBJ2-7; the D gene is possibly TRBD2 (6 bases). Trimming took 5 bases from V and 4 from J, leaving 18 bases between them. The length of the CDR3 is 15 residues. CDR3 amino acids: CASSRPGRRAYEQYF. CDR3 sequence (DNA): TGTGCCAGCAGTAGACCGGGACGGAGGGCTTACGAGCAGTACTTC.

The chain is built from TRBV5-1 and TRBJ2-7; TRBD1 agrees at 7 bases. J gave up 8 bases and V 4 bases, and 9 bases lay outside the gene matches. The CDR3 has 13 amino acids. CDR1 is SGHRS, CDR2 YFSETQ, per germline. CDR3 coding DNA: TGCGCCAGCAGCCCTGATACAGGGGAACAGCAGTACTTC. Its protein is CASSPDTGEQQYF.

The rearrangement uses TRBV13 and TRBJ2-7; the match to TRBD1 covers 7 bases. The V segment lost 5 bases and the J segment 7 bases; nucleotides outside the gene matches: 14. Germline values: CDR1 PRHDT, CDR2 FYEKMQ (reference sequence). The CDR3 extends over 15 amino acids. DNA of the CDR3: TGTGCCAGCAGCCCACGGGACAGACAATACAATGAGCAGTACTTC. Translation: CASSPRDRQYNEQYF.

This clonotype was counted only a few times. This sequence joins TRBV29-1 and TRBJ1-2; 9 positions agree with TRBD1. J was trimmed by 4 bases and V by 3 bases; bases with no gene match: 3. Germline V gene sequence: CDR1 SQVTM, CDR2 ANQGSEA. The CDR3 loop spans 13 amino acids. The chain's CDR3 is CSVDTGGIYGYTF. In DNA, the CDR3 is TGCAGCGTTGATACAGGGGGCATCTATGGCTACACCTTC.

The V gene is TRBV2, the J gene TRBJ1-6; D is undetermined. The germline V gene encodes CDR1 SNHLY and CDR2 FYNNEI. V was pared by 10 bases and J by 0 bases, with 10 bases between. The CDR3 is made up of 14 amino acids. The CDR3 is CATQLSSYNSPLHF. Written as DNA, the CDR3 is TGTGCCACGCAGCTGAGCTCCTATAATTCACCCCTCCACTTT.

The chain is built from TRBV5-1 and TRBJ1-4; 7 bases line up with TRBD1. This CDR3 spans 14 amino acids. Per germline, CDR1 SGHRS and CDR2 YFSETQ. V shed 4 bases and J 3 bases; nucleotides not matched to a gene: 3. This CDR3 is CASSQDRPNEKLFF. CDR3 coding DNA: TGCGCCAGCAGCCAGGACAGGCCTAATGAAAAACTGTTTTTT. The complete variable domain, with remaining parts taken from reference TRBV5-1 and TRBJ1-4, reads KAGVTQTPRYLIKTRGQQVTLSCSPISGHRSVSWYQQTPGQGLQFLFEYFSETQRNKGNFPGRFSGRQFSNSRSEMNVSTLELGDSALYLCASSQDRPNEKLFFGSGTQLSVL.

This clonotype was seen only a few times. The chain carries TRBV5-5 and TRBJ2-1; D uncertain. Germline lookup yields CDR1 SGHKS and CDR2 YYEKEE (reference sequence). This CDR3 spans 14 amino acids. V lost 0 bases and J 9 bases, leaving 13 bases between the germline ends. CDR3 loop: CASSLVEWIGEQFF. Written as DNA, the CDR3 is TGTGCCAGCAGCTTGGTCGAGTGGATAGGTGAGCAGTTCTTC. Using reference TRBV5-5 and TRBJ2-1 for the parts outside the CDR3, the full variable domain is DAGVTQSPTHLIKTRGQQVTLRCSPISGHKSVSWYQQVLGQGPQFIFQYYEKEERGRGNFPDRFSARQFPNYSSELNVNALLLGDSALYLCASSLVEWIGEQFFGPGTRLTVL.

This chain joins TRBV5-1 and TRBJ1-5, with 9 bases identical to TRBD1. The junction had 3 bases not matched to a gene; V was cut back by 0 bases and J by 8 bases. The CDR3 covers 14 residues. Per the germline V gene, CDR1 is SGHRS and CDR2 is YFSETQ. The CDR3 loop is CASSLGTGVEPQHF. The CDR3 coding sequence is TGCGCCAGCAGCTTGGGGACAGGGGTGGAGCCCCAGCATTTT.

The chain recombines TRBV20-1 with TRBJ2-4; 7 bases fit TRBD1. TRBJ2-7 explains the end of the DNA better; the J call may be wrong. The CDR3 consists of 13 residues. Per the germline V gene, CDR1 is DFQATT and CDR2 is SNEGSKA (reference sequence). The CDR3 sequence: CSVNSGTVYEQYF. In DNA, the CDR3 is TGCAGTGTTAACTCCGGGACAGTGTACGAGCAGTACTTC.

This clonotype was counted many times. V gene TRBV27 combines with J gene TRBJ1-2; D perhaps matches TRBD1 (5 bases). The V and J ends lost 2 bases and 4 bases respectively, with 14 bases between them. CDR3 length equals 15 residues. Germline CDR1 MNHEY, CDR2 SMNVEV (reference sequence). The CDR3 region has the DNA TGTGCCAGCAGTTTAAAGGGGTTCGAGGGCTATGGCTACACCTTC. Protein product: CASSLKGFEGYGYTF.

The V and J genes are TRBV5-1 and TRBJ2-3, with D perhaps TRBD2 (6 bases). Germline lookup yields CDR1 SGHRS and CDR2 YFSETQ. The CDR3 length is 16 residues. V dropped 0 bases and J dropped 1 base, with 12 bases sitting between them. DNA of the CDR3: TGCGCCAGCAGCTTGGGGGACTTCAGAGGCACAGATACGCAGTATTTT. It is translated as CASSLGDFRGTDTQYF.

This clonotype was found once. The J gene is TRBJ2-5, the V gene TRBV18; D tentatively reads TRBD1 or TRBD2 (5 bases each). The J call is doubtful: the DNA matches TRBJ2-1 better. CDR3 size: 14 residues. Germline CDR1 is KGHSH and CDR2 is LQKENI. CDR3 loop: CASSDSRGQETQFF. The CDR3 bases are TGTGCCAGCTCCGACTCGAGGGGCCAAGAGACCCAGTTCTTC.